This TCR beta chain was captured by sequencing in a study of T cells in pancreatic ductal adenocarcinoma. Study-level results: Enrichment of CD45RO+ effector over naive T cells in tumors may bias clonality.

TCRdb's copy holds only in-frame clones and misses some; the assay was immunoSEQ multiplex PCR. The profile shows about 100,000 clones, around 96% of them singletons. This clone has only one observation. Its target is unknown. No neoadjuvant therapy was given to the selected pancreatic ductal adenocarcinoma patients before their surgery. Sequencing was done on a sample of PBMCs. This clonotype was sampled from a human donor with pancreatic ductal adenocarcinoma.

CDR3 protein: CAGGTTPAVYNEQFF. Written as DNA, the CDR3 is TGTGCCGGGGGGACTACCCCTGCGGTCTACAATGAGCAGTTCTTC. The genes are TRBV30 and TRBJ2-1; 7 nucleotides align to TRBD2. Unmatched junction bases numbered 13, after V lost 8 bases and J lost 3 bases. CDR1 is GTSNPN and CDR2 is SVGIG in the germline V gene (reference sequence). The length of the CDR3 is 15 residues.